Below are 24 T cell receptor beta chains sequenced from a single sample in a study of response to subunit inactivated influenza vaccine. Using its own MiXCR run on the RT-PCR reads, TCRdb lists one record per CDR3 protein. In the table there are hundreds of thousands of distinct CDR3 sequences, over 9.5% of which are singletons. The source was PBMCs from blood, collected on the day of vaccination. These receptors were obtained from a man aged 50-60 years who received an inactivated influenza vaccine.

CDR3 in DNA: TGTGCCAGCAGTTTATTTGGGGGCCCCCTACAAGAGACCCAGTACTTC. It encodes CASSLFGGPLQETQYF. V and J are TRBV28 and TRBJ2-5; D may be TRBD1 (6 bases). There are 16 residues in the CDR3. Trimming cost V 1 base and J 2 bases, with 14 bases left between them. CDR1 is MDHEN, CDR2 SYDVKM, per germline.

This clonotype came up a few times. The chain couples TRBV7-6 to TRBJ2-1; 8 nucleotides match TRBD1. Trimming cost V 0 bases and J 3 bases; bases outside gene matches: 7. The CDR3 covers 17 residues. CDR1 is SGHVS, CDR2 FNYEAQ, per germline. The chain's CDR3 is CASSLAPSGGYYNEQFF. CDR3 in DNA: TGTGCCAGCAGCTTAGCGCCGTCAGGGGGCTACTACAATGAGCAGTTCTTC.

This clonotype has a count of ten or more. The chain joins TRBV6-2 or TRBV6-3 to TRBJ2-5, with D possibly TRBD1 on 6 matching bases. Germline V gives CDR1 MNHEY, CDR2 SVGEGT. This CDR3 is built from 14 residues. The V and J ends lost 1 base and 2 bases respectively, with 8 bases between them. The CDR3 DNA reads as TGTGCCAGCAGTTACTGGACAGATCAAGAGACCCAGTACTTC. Translation: CASSYWTDQETQYF.

The rearrangement links TRBV5-1 to TRBJ2-2; the D gene is possibly TRBD1 (8 bases). The V end lost 2 bases, the J end lost 4 bases, and 15 bases lay between the germline ends. The CDR3 contains 16 residues. CDR1 SGHRS and CDR2 YFSETQ come from the germline V gene. The CDR3 here is CASSLAGQVLTGELFF. The CDR3 DNA is TGCGCCAGCAGCTTAGCGGGACAGGTACTCACCGGGGAGCTGTTTTTT.

This clonotype has a handful of counts. The genes are TRBV19 and TRBJ1-1; tentatively, D is TRBD1 (6 bases). Germline CDR1 reads LNHDA; CDR2 reads SQIVND (reference sequence). The CDR3 is 13 residues long. V lost 3 bases and J 6 bases, leaving 11 bases between the germline ends. CDR3 bases: TGTGCCAGTAGTATCGGGGGGCGCTCTGAAGCTTTCTTT. Encoded protein: CASSIGGRSEAFF.

The V call is TRBV4-3, the J call TRBJ2-7, with 9 bases fitting TRBD1. The CDR3 has 15 residues. After removal of 2 bases from V and 3 bases from J, the junction contained 5 bases not matched to a gene. CDR1 and CDR2 from the germline V gene are LGHNA and YSLEER. CDR3 sequence: CASSQYRDRVYEQYF. The CDR3 DNA is TGCGCCAGCAGCCAATACCGGGACAGGGTCTACGAGCAGTACTTC.

The chain uses TRBV10-3 and TRBJ2-1; 13 bases are shared with TRBD2. Germline V lookup: CDR1 ENHRY, CDR2 SYGVKD. The CDR3 covers 17 residues. Trimming at V came to 1 base and at J to 7 bases, leaving 7 bases not matched to a gene. CDR3: CAISEYGTSGTGNEQFF. CDR3 nucleotides: TGTGCCATCAGTGAGTATGGGACTAGCGGGACGGGAAATGAGCAGTTCTTC.

The V call is TRBV20-1, the J call TRBJ2-7; 11 bases are shared with TRBD2. Germline-derived CDR1 and CDR2 are DFQATT and SNEGSKA (reference sequence). The CDR3 is made up of 16 amino acids. Trimming cost V 5 bases and J 6 bases; bases outside gene matches: 15. The CDR3 region has the DNA TGCAGTGCTGAGATACTAGCGGGAGAGGGGTGGAGCGAGCAGTACTTC. Amino acids: CSAEILAGEGWSEQYF.

This clonotype came up once. The gene calls are TRBV6-1 and TRBJ2-5, with 11 bases aligning to TRBD2. The CDR3 covers 13 residues. CDR1 and CDR2 (germline): MNHNS, SASEGT. Trimming removed 11 bases from V and 4 bases from J; junction bases left unmatched: 6. CDR3 sequence reads: CAVTSGGLETQYF. The DNA of the CDR3 is TGTGCCGTCACTAGCGGGGGTTTAGAGACCCAGTACTTC.

This clonotype was detected a few times. The V call is TRBV27, the J call TRBJ2-1; 7 bases match TRBD1. This CDR3 is built from 16 residues. Unmatched junction bases numbered 8, after V lost 2 bases and J lost 4 bases. Germline V gene data show CDR1 as MNHEY and CDR2 as SMNVEV (reference sequence). The CDR3: CASSLQGGRVYNEQFF. The CDR3 bases are TGTGCCAGCAGTTTACAAGGGGGCAGGGTTTACAATGAGCAGTTCTTC.

The chain links TRBV7-9 to TRBJ1-1; tentative D call: TRBD1 (5 bases). V was pared by 6 bases and J by 5 bases, with 13 bases between. The CDR3 is made up of 13 amino acids. Germline loops: CDR1 SEHNR, CDR2 FQNEAQ (reference sequence). CDR3 DNA: TGTGCCAGCAGTCCGGGGCCTCCGACTGAAGCTTTCTTT. Translating it yields CASSPGPPTEAFF.

Points on this clonotype: A much bigger clone sits one base away, suggesting this may be a read error. V and J are TRBV12-3 or TRBV12-4 and TRBJ2-7; D not resolved. The CDR3 contains 13 residues. The V gene lost 5 bases and the J gene lost 6 bases, with 14 bases spanning the gap. CDR3 region: CASSTDAACEQYF. DNA for the CDR3: TGTGCCAGCAGTACGGACGCCGCCTGCGAGCAGTACTTC.

This clonotype was counted once. An end of the junction does not agree with germline; a read error may underlie this. The chain combines TRBV4-2 with TRBJ2-1, with TRBD2 identical over 9 bases. The CDR3 has 17 amino acids. Germline values: CDR1 LGHNA, CDR2 YNFKEQ. CDR3 sequence: CAISHGLWRGGYNEQFF. In DNA form, the CDR3 reads TGTGCCATCAGCCACGGGCTCTGGCGGGGGGGCTACAATGAGCAGTTCTTC.

This clonotype was observed many times. CDR3 loop: CASSFGEPPYNEQFF. As DNA, the CDR3 is TGTGCCAGCAGCTTCGGAGAACCCCCCTACAATGAGCAGTTCTTC. This chain uses TRBV7-8 with TRBJ2-1; no firm D call. The CDR3 spans 15 residues. Germline CDR1 reads SGHVS; CDR2 reads FQNEAQ. The germline V and J ends were trimmed by 3 bases and 2 bases, with 11 bases remaining between them.

This clonotype was recorded many times. The genes are TRBV7-2 and TRBJ1-2; D perhaps matches TRBD1 (5 bases). Per germline, CDR1 SGHTA and CDR2 FQGNSA. V was trimmed by 1 base and J by 1 base, leaving 13 bases between them. The CDR3 length is 16 residues. The CDR3 sequence: CASSLDDWDRNYGYTF. The CDR3 nucleotides read TGTGCCAGCAGCTTAGACGACTGGGACCGTAACTATGGCTACACCTTC.

The V call is TRBV4-2, the J call TRBJ2-5; 9 nucleotides agree with TRBD2. The CDR3 runs 16 residues. In germline, CDR1 is LGHNA, CDR2 YNFKEQ. The ends lost 1 base at V and 4 bases at J; junction bases unmatched: 7. The CDR3 bases are TGTGCCAGCAGCCAAGGATCTAGCGGGGTGGCAGAGACCCAGTACTTC. Encoded protein: CASSQGSSGVAETQYF.

In nucleotides, the CDR3 is TGTGCCAGCAGCTTGGGGGGACAGGGAGGTCTGCGAGAGACCCAGTACTTC. Residues: CASSLGGQGGLRETQYF. This chain uses TRBV5-4 with TRBJ2-5; 9 nucleotides line up with TRBD1. From germline, CDR1 is SGHNT and CDR2 YYREEE (reference sequence). The CDR3 is 17 residues long. The V gene end was trimmed by 0 bases and the J gene end by 4 bases; junction bases not matched to a gene: 10.

This clonotype occurred a few times. The V and J genes are TRBV20-1 and TRBJ2-5; perhaps TRBD1 as D (6 bases). V lost 1 base and J lost 5, with 11 bases in between. The CDR3 has 13 amino acids. Germline V CDR1 and CDR2: DFQATT, SNEGSKA (reference sequence). The DNA for the CDR3 is TGCAGTGCTAGAGGGACAGCGTTCGAGACCCAGTACTTC. This gives the protein CSARGTAFETQYF.

The chain has TRBV6-1 and TRBJ2-5; 7 bases fit TRBD1. The V gene's germline CDR1 is MNHNS and CDR2 SASEGT. The CDR3 has 15 amino acids. V was clipped by 8 bases and J by 1 base; unmatched bases: 10. In nucleotides, the CDR3 is TGTGCCAGCCAGGGGACAGAACCGTTCCAAGAGACCCAGTACTTC. Its translation is CASQGTEPFQETQYF.

Only a few counts were recorded for this clonotype. The chain recombines TRBV7-9 with TRBJ2-1; the D call may be TRBD1 or TRBD2 (5 bases each). CDR3 length equals 15 residues. Trimming shortened V by 5 bases and J by 2 bases, and 13 bases separated the two germline ends. Germline loops: CDR1 SEHNR, CDR2 FQNEAQ (reference sequence). The CDR3 here is CASSLGEIAYNEQFF. In DNA, the CDR3 is TGTGCCAGCAGCCTAGGGGAGATAGCCTACAATGAGCAGTTCTTC.

This clonotype was counted between two and nine times. This sequence joins TRBV6-2 or TRBV6-3 and TRBJ2-1, with 9 bases matching TRBD1. The CDR3 runs 12 residues. In germline, CDR1 is MNHEY, CDR2 SVGEGT. Losses at the gene ends were 6 bases for V and 15 bases for J; bases not matched to a gene: 9. CDR3 protein: CASSSDRGRRFF. The CDR3 DNA sequence: TGTGCCAGCAGCTCCGACAGGGGGAGGAGGTTCTTC.

This clonotype has more than one count but fewer than ten. The rearrangement links TRBV7-3 to TRBJ2-7, with D unclear. The CDR3 is 15 amino acids. CDR1 is SGHTA and CDR2 is FQGTGA in the germline V gene. Trimming stripped 1 base from V and 1 base from J, with 11 bases between. Here the CDR3 DNA reads TGTGCCAGCAGCTTAAGCAGAGACCTTTCCTACGAGCAGTACTTC. Amino acids: CASSLSRDLSYEQYF.

This clonotype was detected many times. The genes are TRBV6-2 or TRBV6-3 and TRBJ1-5; a possible D gene is TRBD1 (5 bases). The CDR3 totals 14 residues. Germline CDR1 is MNHEY and CDR2 is SVGEGT. V shed 7 bases and J shed 5 bases, with 15 bases lying between them. CDR3 sequence (DNA): TGTGCCAGCATGGGACCTGCCGCCGATCAGCCCCAGCATTTT. Protein: CASMGPAADQPQHF.

This clonotype was seen a few times. The chain links TRBV4-2 to TRBJ2-7; tentatively, D is TRBD1 (5 bases). The CDR3 is 11 amino acids. The V gene's germline CDR1 is LGHNA and CDR2 YNFKEQ. The V end was cut by 2 bases, the J end by 9 bases, with 8 bases between. The CDR3 protein is CASSQRRGQYF. CDR3 nucleotides: TGTGCCAGCAGCCAACGAAGGGGGCAGTACTTC.